This entry lists 17 T cell receptor beta chains sequenced from one sample in a study of blood T cells in healthy people across ages. Through a sample-barcoded 5' primer and a J-beta primer mix, a second PCR was run for roughly 6 to 12 cycles. TCRdb called the 5' RACE reads again in MiXCR, with one record for every CDR3 protein. Here the sample spans hundreds of thousands of distinct CDR3 sequences, about 48% being singletons. Sequenced input: blood. These receptor sequences come from a young man in good health.

CDR3 sequence: CASSQDRGKTETQYF. The CDR3 DNA follows: TGTGCCAGCAGCCAAGATCGGGGGAAAACAGAGACCCAGTACTTC. The rearrangement links TRBV4-2 to TRBJ2-5, with TRBD2 as a possible D gene (6 bases). Trimming cost V 0 bases and J 4 bases, with 12 bases left between them. Germline V gives CDR1 LGHNA, CDR2 YNFKEQ. The CDR3 runs to 15 residues.

The rearrangement links TRBV28 to TRBJ2-1; 8 bases fit TRBD1. Germline values: CDR1 MDHEN, CDR2 SYDVKM. This CDR3 comprises 13 residues. Trimming cost V 1 base and J 7 bases; bases outside gene matches: 0. The CDR3: CASSLYRGNEQFF. DNA for the CDR3: TGTGCCAGCAGTTTATACAGGGGGAATGAGCAGTTCTTC.

This clonotype was detected a few times. The rearrangement joins TRBV12-3 or TRBV12-4 to TRBJ2-1; either TRBD1 or TRBD2 may supply D (5 bases each). V was pared by 5 bases and J by 9 bases, with 11 bases between. The CDR3 covers 12 residues. Written as DNA, the CDR3 is TGTGCCAGCAGTCGGGACCTGGGTGAGCAGTTCTTC. This sequence encodes CASSRDLGEQFF.

This clonotype was seen more than once but under ten times. The chain employs TRBV12-3 or TRBV12-4 and TRBJ2-1, with 7 bases that match TRBD1. Unmatched junction bases numbered 8, after V lost 7 bases and J lost 8 bases. This CDR3 contains 13 residues. This CDR3 reads CASTLRGPDEQFF. CDR3 coding DNA: TGTGCCAGCACCCTGAGGGGGCCCGATGAGCAGTTCTTC.

This clonotype occurred a few times. V gene TRBV2 combines with J gene TRBJ2-3; no firm D call. Germline CDR1 is SNHLY and CDR2 is FYNNEI. The CDR3 is 15 amino acids. The V end lost 7 bases, the J end lost 5 bases, and 19 bases lay between the germline ends. CDR3 amino acids: CASKEVAFREDTQYF. The CDR3 DNA reads TGTGCCAGCAAAGAGGTAGCTTTTCGAGAAGATACGCAGTATTTT.

The rearrangement uses TRBV5-1 and TRBJ1-1; D is possibly TRBD1 (6 bases). Germline loops: CDR1 SGHRS, CDR2 YFSETQ. Trimming pared 0 bases from V and 1 base from J, leaving 13 bases between. The length of the CDR3 is 16 residues. CDR3 protein: CASSLGGGSGNTEAFF. In nucleotides, the CDR3 is TGCGCCAGCAGCTTGGGCGGGGGCTCTGGGAACACTGAAGCTTTCTTT.

The rearrangement uses TRBV6-1 and TRBJ2-7; D not certain. The length of the CDR3 is 14 residues. Germline V gives CDR1 MNHNS, CDR2 SASEGT. Trimming shortened V by 2 bases and J by 7 bases, and 15 bases separated the two germline ends. The CDR3 sequence: CASSERSFPDEQYF. The CDR3 bases are TGTGCCAGCAGTGAAAGGTCTTTTCCGGATGAGCAGTACTTC.

This clonotype is judged medium-sized (0.01 to 0.1%). The V call is TRBV4-2, the J call TRBJ2-1; no reliable D call. The length of the CDR3 is 16 residues. V lost 0 bases, J lost 4 bases, and 13 bases lay in between. Germline CDR1 is LGHNA and CDR2 is YNFKEQ. As DNA, the CDR3 is TGTGCCAGCAGCCAAGATTCCCCCGGATCATACAATGAGCAGTTCTTC. The encoded protein is CASSQDSPGSYNEQFF.

The genes are TRBV7-9 and TRBJ2-7, with D hard to call. Germline CDR1 SEHNR, CDR2 FQNEAQ (reference sequence). The length of the CDR3 is 13 residues. Trimming removed 5 bases from V and 3 bases from J, with 11 bases in between. The CDR3 spells CASSPLSGYEQYF. The CDR3, as DNA: TGTGCCAGCAGCCCGCTATCTGGCTACGAGCAGTACTTC. The entire variable domain, with the rest obtained from reference TRBV7-9 and TRBJ2-7, is as follows: DTGVSQNPRHKITKRGQNVTFRCDPISEHNRLYWYRQTLGQGPEFLTYFQNEAQLEKSRLLSDRFSAERPKGSFSTLEIQRTEQGDSAMYLCASSPLSGYEQYFGPGTRLTVT.

This clonotype appeared a few times. This rearrangement joins TRBV5-5 to TRBJ2-3; D is uncertain. There are 16 residues in the CDR3. The germline V gene encodes CDR1 SGHKS and CDR2 YYEKEE (reference sequence). Trimming cost V 0 bases and J 1 base, with 12 bases left between them. CDR3 residues: CASSLGGSWRTDTQYF. The CDR3, as DNA: TGTGCCAGCAGCTTGGGGGGTAGTTGGCGCACAGATACGCAGTATTTT.

The CDR3: CASTTGGSWGYTF. CDR3 sequence (DNA): TGTGCCAGCACCACTGGAGGGTCTTGGGGCTACACCTTC. The J gene is TRBJ1-2, the V gene TRBV5-5; D uncertain. Per the germline V gene, CDR1 is SGHKS and CDR2 is YYEKEE (reference sequence). CDR3 length equals 13 residues. V was shortened by 6 bases and J by 8 bases, with 17 bases between the two germline ends.

V usage is TRBV12-3 or TRBV12-4 and J usage is TRBJ1-5; D is uncertain. V was clipped by 3 bases and J by 0 bases, with 12 bases between them. This CDR3 comprises 16 residues. The CDR3 reads CASSFGSRNSNQPQHF. CDR3 nucleotides: TGTGCCAGCAGTTTTGGATCACGGAATAGCAATCAGCCCCAGCATTTT.

CDR3 coding DNA: TGTGCCAGCAGTTCAGGCGGGACAGCGGGGGACATTCAGTACTTC. Translated: CASSSGGTAGDIQYF. V usage is TRBV28 and J usage is TRBJ2-7; possibly TRBD2 for D (8 bases). The assigned J gene may be wrong: the sequence end matches TRBJ2-4 better. CDR1 and CDR2 from the germline V gene are MDHEN and SYDVKM. This CDR3 has 15 amino acids.

This clonotype appeared a few times. V and J are TRBV6-1 and TRBJ2-7; no clear D. Germline V gene data show CDR1 as MNHNS and CDR2 as SASEGT. This CDR3 has 11 amino acids. V lost 10 bases and J lost 3, with 10 bases in between. CDR3 sequence: CATTALYEQYF. CDR3 nucleotides: TGTGCCACTACGGCTCTCTACGAGCAGTACTTC.

The V gene is TRBV7-2, the J gene TRBJ2-7, with 9 bases aligning to TRBD1. V lost 5 bases and J lost 4; bases outside the gene matches: 9. CDR1 and CDR2 from the germline V gene are SGHTA and FQGNSA. The length of the CDR3 is 15 residues. CDR3: CASSPPTGGRYEQYF. CDR3 DNA: TGTGCCAGCAGCCCGCCGACAGGGGGAAGATACGAGCAGTACTTC. The full variable domain, its missing parts supplied by reference TRBV7-2 and TRBJ2-7, is GAGVSQSPSNKVTEKGKDVELRCDPISGHTALYWYRQSLGQGLEFLIYFQGNSAPDKSGLPSDRFSAERTGGSVSTLTIQRTQQEDSAVYLCASSPPTGGRYEQYFGPGTRLTVT.

CDR3 in amino acids: CASSLYGPGRSMATQYF. The CDR3 DNA is TGTGCCAGCAGTTTATACGGACCGGGTCGGTCGATGGCGACCCAGTACTTC. This chain links TRBV27 with TRBJ2-5; the D is unclear. V gave up 1 base and J gave up 7 bases, with 22 bases separating them. Germline CDR1 is MNHEY and CDR2 is SMNVEV (reference sequence). This CDR3 comprises 17 residues.

CDR3 nucleotides: TGTGCCAGCAGCCTCCCAGCGGAAGCTTACTACGAGCAGTACTTC. This gives the protein CASSLPAEAYYEQYF. The gene calls are TRBV9 and TRBJ2-7, with D possibly matching TRBD2 (5 bases). Between the trimmed V and J ends, which lost 4 bases and 3 bases, there was a span of 17 bases. The CDR3 has 15 amino acids. Germline CDR1 and CDR2: SGDLS and YYNGEE.